This TCR beta chain originates from a study of low-dose radiotherapy and immunotherapy resistance in tumors (dated by TCRdb to between 2020 and 2023). About the study as a whole: In Cohort 1, 0.5 Gy per fraction was delivered every 2 weeks, and a total PTV dose of 6.5 Gy was prescribed. In Cohort 2, 1 Gy per fraction was delivered every two weeks, for a total of 13 Gy over 26 weeks. Patients were given nivolumab as a 240 mg flat dose every two weeks and ipilimumab at 1 mg/kg every six weeks, with both drugs delivered intravenously. Intravenous cyclophosphamide at 200 mg/m2 was administered every two weeks, one day ahead of each radiation and immunotherapy administration. Patients took aspirin 300 mg orally once daily for four cycles, starting on cycle 1 day 1. No randomization into treatment groups was done for the people taking part in the trial. Eight patients were included in the translational analysis, namely three from the first dose cohort plus the first five from the second dose cohort.

Sample time point, as interpreted from the label and publication: after trial treatment. The intended sense of this specimen's treatment or condition label: LDRT plus nivolumab, ipilimumab, low-dose cyclophosphamide and aspirin (RACIN trial). Donors were enrolled in RACIN, a single-arm phase I dose-escalation trial in which nivolumab, ipilimumab, aspirin, low-dose cyclophosphamide and low-dose radiotherapy were combined. Patients with advanced, TIL-negative solid tumors were considered eligible. Reads for this sample came from an Illumina HiSeq 2500. Superscript III and a set of TRAV- and TRBV-specific primers were used to synthesize first-strand cDNA, so that both TCRalpha and TCRbeta chains were covered. TCRs were amplified with Phusion for 15 to 25 PCR cycles using a constant-region primer together with the adapter attached to the V primers. Isolated mRNA was amplified with the MessageAmp II aRNA Amplification Kit, using a roughly 15-hour in vitro transcription at 37°C. The Dynabeads mRNA DIRECT Purification Kit was used to isolate mRNA for TCR sequencing. A second roughly 23-cycle Phusion PCR added indexed Illumina adapters, and products were purified with AMPure XP beads. The paper's data handling went like this. Custom Perl scripts were used to pool TCR sequences that encoded the same protein, to remove out-of-frame sequences, and to calculate the abundance of each clonotype. Any TCR sequence backed by just one read was left out of the analysis. Repertoire metrics included Shannon entropy, Gini index, clonality, richness, and frequency of TCRs shared between repertoires. In-frame beta chains were kept once TCRdb had trimmed the public reads at Q25 with fastp and called clones with MiXCR. A single entry per CDR3 protein holds the most common genes and DNA from its merged rows. TCRdb, rather than the study authors, made the V and J calls. The sample yields some 100,000 distinct CDR3 sequences; around a fifth were counted once. The top ten hold about 13% of the sample.

The germline V gene encodes CDR1 LGHNT and CDR2 FRNRAP. The CDR3 runs 15 residues from the cysteine to the phenylalanine. CDR3 DNA is the only sequence kept; it has 45 bases, read in frame from the first base. The germline V and J ends show losses of 1 base and 4 bases respectively, and no gene match explains 5 bases of the junction. This clonotype was seen repeatedly, ten times or more. The antigen this receptor binds is unknown. No per-base quality is available; no much larger clone lies one base away. The V and J segments used are TRBV12-5 and TRBJ1-2, and TRBD1 matches 8 of the central bases. This receptor was taken from a female donor with ovarian cancer. The sequencing here drew on PBMCs, taken after low-dose radiotherapy plus immunotherapy. CDR3 loop: CASGLEGGQVYGYTF. The DNA sequence is given as TGTGCTAGTGGTTTGGAAGGGGGACAGGTCTATGGCTACACCTTC.